The 4 T cell receptor beta chains below come from one sample, sequenced in a study of blood T cell repertoires in COVID-19. The data were produced by immunoSEQ multiplex PCR, yet TCRdb's version contains in-frame clones alone and is incomplete. The sample yields 200,000 to 250,000 clones, roughly nine tenths seen once. Sequencing was performed on peripheral blood. The receptors come from a woman between 50 and 59 years old with COVID-19, enrolled during active disease.

This clone was observed a few times. The V gene is TRBV12-5, the J gene TRBJ2-3, with 8 bases lining up with TRBD2. CDR1 and CDR2 from the germline V gene are LGHNT and FRNRAP. V lost 4 bases to trimming and J lost 11 bases; unmatched junction nucleotides: 14. This CDR3 is built from 15 residues. The CDR3 loop reads CASGSGTRGSVKQYF. The DNA for the CDR3 is TGTGCTAGTGGTTCCGGGACTAGAGGAAGTGTAAAGCAGTATTTT.

A word on this clone: At the DNA level, this CDR3 is encoded by other sequences in the same sample as well. The CDR3 here is CASGLGQGNTGELFF. The CDR3 nucleotides are TGCGCCAGCGGCCTCGGACAGGGAAACACCGGGGAGCTGTTTTTT. This chain uses TRBV5-1 with TRBJ2-2; 8 bases are a match to TRBD1. The CDR3 is 15 amino acids. Germline CDR1 and CDR2: SGHRS and YFSETQ. Trimming cost V 7 bases and J 2 bases; bases outside gene matches: 7.

The chain employs TRBV5-6 and TRBJ1-2; D may be TRBD1 (5 bases). The CDR3 loop spans 14 amino acids. Trimming cost V 9 bases and J 5 bases, with 20 bases left between them. Per germline, CDR1 SGHDT and CDR2 YYEEEE. The CDR3 loop reads CATQGRYPLYGYTF. DNA of the CDR3: TGTGCCACCCAGGGTCGGTATCCCCTATATGGCTACACCTTC.

The CDR3 loop reads CATSNRVNQPQHF. As DNA, the CDR3 is TGTGCCACCTCGAACAGGGTCAATCAGCCCCAGCATTTT. The chain recombines TRBV19 with TRBJ1-5, with D perhaps matching TRBD1 (6 bases). The CDR3 runs to 13 residues. Germline CDR1 is LNHDA and CDR2 is SQIVND (reference sequence). V was trimmed by 10 bases and J by 3 bases, leaving 13 bases between them.